These T cell receptor beta chains were read from a single sample in a study of blood T cell repertoires in COVID-19. TCRdb keeps only in-frame clones here, not all; method: immunoSEQ multiplex PCR. The data show 410,000 or so clones, around nine tenths seen once. Sequenced material: peripheral blood. These receptors all stem from a woman in her forties with COVID-19, enrolled during active disease. The CDR3 runs from the conserved cysteine through the conserved F or W. Fields, in order: clone size, J gene, D gene, CDR3 length, V gene, CDR3 DNA, CDR3 protein. The D gene is left open where the match is weak. Size is omitted from some rows. Given values are once, few, many or a class for expanded clones.

>-|TRBJ2-7|TRBD2|19|TRBV10-3
TGTGCCATCAGTGAGTGGGCCCGGGAGGGGGGTTTTTCTTCCTACGAGCAGTACTTC
CAISEWAREGGFSSYEQYF
>-|TRBJ2-5|-|13|TRBV11-2
TGTGCCAGCAGTCGAAGGGACAAAGAGACCCAGTACTTC
CASSRRDKETQYF
>-|TRBJ1-4|TRBD1|16|TRBV29-1
TGCAGCGTTGCCCGACAGGGGGTAGGAACTAATGAAAAACTGTTTTTT
CSVARQGVGTNEKLFF
>-|TRBJ1-2|-|14|TRBV7-8
TGTGCCAGCAGCGACGCAGGGGTGGGCTATGGCTACACCTTC
CASSDAGVGYGYTF
>-|TRBJ2-2|-|15|TRBV3-1/TRBV3-2
TGTGCCAGCAGCTTTAGAGCACGAAACACCGGGGAGCTGTTTTTT
CASSFRARNTGELFF
>-|TRBJ2-7|-|15|TRBV4-3
TGCGCCAGCAGCCAAGTAATGGACAGCGGCTACGAGCAGTACTTC
CASSQVMDSGYEQYF
>-|TRBJ1-1|-|13|TRBV30
TGTGCCTGGTTTTCCGTAAAGAACACTGAAGCTTTCTTT
CAWFSVKNTEAFF
>-|TRBJ2-7|TRBD2|14|TRBV4-1
TGCGCCAGCAGCCAATACGGGAGGGAGGACGAGCAGTACTTC
CASSQYGREDEQYF
>few|TRBJ1-2|-|13|TRBV7-8
TGTGCCAGCAGCTTATTGGGGGACTCTGGCTACACCTTC
CASSLLGDSGYTF
>once|TRBJ1-2|-|14|TRBV19
TGTGCCAGTACCCCGACAGTCTCTAACTATGGCTACACCTTC
CASTPTVSNYGYTF
>-|TRBJ2-3|TRBD2|15|TRBV27
TGTGCCAGCAGTTTATCGGGAGGGTCCACAGATACGCAGTATTTT
CASSLSGGSTDTQYF
>once|TRBJ2-7|TRBD1|14|TRBV15
TGTGCCACCAGCAGAGCTACAGGGGGCAACGAGCAGTACTTC
CATSRATGGNEQYF
>-|TRBJ2-5|TRBD1|13|TRBV29-1
TGCAGCTTGCGGACAGGGGTGAGAGAGACCCAGTACTTC
CSLRTGVRETQYF
>-|TRBJ1-1|-|15|TRBV6-2/TRBV6-3
TGTGCCAGCAGTTATGGGCAGCTTTTGAACACTGAAGCTTTCTTT
CASSYGQLLNTEAFF
>-|TRBJ2-3|TRBD1|18|TRBV5-1
TGCGCCAGCAGCCCCGGACAGGGGTCGCACCTTAGCACAGATACGCAGTATTTT
CASSPGQGSHLSTDTQYF
>few|TRBJ1-6|-|19|TRBV5-1
TGCGCCAGCAGCTTGGCTGTGGACAGTTGGGGCTCCTATAATTCACCCCTCCACTTT
CASSLAVDSWGSYNSPLHF
>-|TRBJ1-4|-|13|TRBV23-1
TGCGCCAGCAGTTGTATCCACTTAGGGGACATGTTTTTT
CASSCIHLGDMFF
>-|TRBJ1-5|TRBD1|15|TRBV27
TGTGCCAGCAGGCCGGGACAGGCGCCCAATCAGCCCCAGCATTTT
CASRPGQAPNQPQHF
>few|TRBJ1-1|-|14|TRBV2
TGTGCCAGCAGGTTCGAGGAGGGACGCACTGAAGCTTTCTTT
CASRFEEGRTEAFF
>-|TRBJ1-2|TRBD1|15|TRBV7-2
TGTGCCAGCAGCTTAGGCCTCGGGACAGGGAAGGGCTACACCTTC
CASSLGLGTGKGYTF
>-|TRBJ2-3|TRBD1|14|TRBV9
TGTGCCAGCAGCGCGGGACAGGCGGCAGATACGCAGTATTTT
CASSAGQAADTQYF
>-|TRBJ1-1|-|15|TRBV7-3
TGTGCCAGCAGCTTAAACCCGGTTGTTGGCACTGAAGCTTTCTTT
CASSLNPVVGTEAFF
>-|TRBJ1-2|TRBD1|13|TRBV6-2/TRBV6-3
TGTGCCAGCAGTTACCGGGCAGGGGGTGACTACACCTTC
CASSYRAGGDYTF
>-|TRBJ1-1|-|14|TRBV19
TGTGCCAGTAGTATATTGGGACAGAACACTGAAGCTTTCTTT
CASSILGQNTEAFF